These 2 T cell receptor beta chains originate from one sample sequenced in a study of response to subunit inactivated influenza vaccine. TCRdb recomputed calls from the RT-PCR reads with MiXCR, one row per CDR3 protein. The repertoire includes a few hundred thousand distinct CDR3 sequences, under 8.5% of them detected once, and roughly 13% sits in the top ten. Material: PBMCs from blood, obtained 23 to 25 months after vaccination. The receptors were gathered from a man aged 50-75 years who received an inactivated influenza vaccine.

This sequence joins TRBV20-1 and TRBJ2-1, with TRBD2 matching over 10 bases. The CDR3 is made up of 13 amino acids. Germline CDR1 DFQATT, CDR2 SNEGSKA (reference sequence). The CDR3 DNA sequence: TGCAGACCAACTAGCGGGAAAGATAATGAGCAGTTCTTC. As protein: CRPTSGKDNEQFF.

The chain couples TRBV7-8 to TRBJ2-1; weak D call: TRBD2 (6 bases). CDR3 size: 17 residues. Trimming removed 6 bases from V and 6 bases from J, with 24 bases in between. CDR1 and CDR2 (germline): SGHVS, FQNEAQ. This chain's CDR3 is CASRRGIRGSPANEQFF. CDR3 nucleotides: TGTGCCAGCAGACGGGGGATAAGAGGCTCCCCGGCCAATGAGCAGTTCTTC.